This TCR beta chain was identified during a study of cytomegalovirus exposure and HLA in healthy donors (dated by TCRdb to 2016 to 2017). At the level of the whole study: According to an earlier analysis of around 600 of the donors, about 170 million T cells yielded over 90 million unique TCR beta sequences and 276 Gb of sequence data. An early release covering roughly 600 HLA-typed donors comprised about 320 gigabases of sequencing data and around 80 million unique TCR sequences. Of the 300 to 400 genotyped donors, over 65% fell in the genetic ancestry cluster associated with self-reported Caucasian donors. HLA typing included class I and class II loci at four-digit resolution. In a later analysis, previously published TCR beta repertoires from 666 donors were re-analyzed and high-resolution HLA genotyping was added so that TCR occurrence patterns could be studied. In an earlier analysis of 587 of the donors, high-throughput TCR beta sequencing was used to judge whether each TCR beta V gene segment behaved as functional or pseudogenic. The study aimed to test whether signatures of past pathogen exposure could be identified by cataloging public T cell receptors. The number of typed donors differed by locus: roughly 620-630 for A, B, C, DRB1 and DQB1; approximately 530 for DQA1; 606 for DPA1; and around 450 for DPB1. A separate validation cohort of roughly 130 different subjects was used in addition to the approximately 610-subject first cohort. In the later analysis, no new phenotypic data were used to find candidate immune exposures; instead, reliance was placed on TCR beta sequences and their occurrence across donors. Four to six DR-DQ haplotypes were handled as single units for association and clustering, since linkage in the cohort was strong. The study used immunosequencing to profile the T cell repertoires of approximately 640 subjects and linked those repertoires to cytomegalovirus serostatus. Donor age, sex, ethnicity and CMV serostatus were compiled alongside the repertoire data. All discovery cohort repertoires had been generated using a single sequencing platform. Among 300 to 500 genotyped donors of the cohort, an average of roughly 230,000 unique TCR beta nucleotide sequences was sequenced per donor, of which 15% to 20% were non-productive. A later genetic analysis took genome-wide SNP genotypes for about 55% of the roughly 700 donors and used that subset as a discovery cohort. High-throughput TCR immunosequencing, statistical association of individual TCRs with disease status, and machine learning were combined to predict cytomegalovirus infection status.

Library preparation employed the immunoSEQ multiplex PCR assay. A mixture of 60 forward primers for TCR Vbeta segments and 13 reverse primers for TCR Jbeta segments was used in the multiplex PCR. The CDR3 region of rearranged TCR beta genes was amplified from genomic DNA with a multiplex PCR assay. The amplified TCR beta libraries were sequenced on the Illumina HiSeq System as 87-base-pair reads. The published analysis was carried out like this. A later analysis counted some 74 million unique TCR beta chains across the 650 to 800 repertoires, and some 11 million of these chains were shared by at least two donors. Raw reads were error-corrected and collapsed into unique sequences with a nearest-neighbor algorithm that merged closely related sequences to remove PCR and sequencing errors. V, D and J gene segments were assigned by aligning CDR3 sequences to IMGT reference sequences. For a sequence to be retained, a match of at least six nucleotides to both a V gene segment and a J gene segment was required. A rearrangement counted as productive if the CDR3 had no stop codons and remained in frame with V and J, and every other rearrangement counted as non-productive. CDR3 was defined by IMGT convention, running from the second conserved V-encoded cysteine to the conserved J-encoded phenylalanine. The earlier analysis of about 620 of the donors excluded sequences that lacked an unambiguous match to a single V gene segment. In an earlier analysis of several hundred of the donors, a V segment was called functional when productive rearrangements were above 56.7%, and segregating when the standard deviation between donors exceeded 5%. A statistical classification framework was built for diagnosing cytomegalovirus status from the catalog of TCR beta chain sequences. In a later analysis, V and J genes were assigned by comparing TCR nucleotide sequences against IMGT/GENE-DB human TR gene sequences. In a later analysis, CDR3 sequences and most-parsimonious VDJ recombination scenarios were assigned using the TCRdist pipeline. In a later analysis, every TCR beta chain was defined by the combination of its CDR3 amino acid sequence and its V-gene family, and reads without a unique V-gene family were dropped. To address suspected cross-contamination and a sequencing artifact, a later analysis removed 550 to 750 highly shared, low-generation-probability nucleotide sequences. For each public chain, a later analysis derived a clonal expansion index from normalized ranks of inferred template counts within each repertoire. In a later analysis, generation probabilities were computed with a VDJ recombination model fitted to out-of-frame rearrangements, and the resulting probabilities were checked against IGoR. A later analysis scored TCR-TCR, TCR-HLA and TCR-CMV co-occurrence with hypergeometric tests, applying a repertoire-size bias correction to TCR pairs. In a later analysis, false discovery rates were estimated by permuting HLA or CMV assignments 20 times. In a later analysis, co-occurring TCRs were grouped using DBSCAN, with TCRdist sequence similarity added in when clustering inside HLA-allele-positive subsets. Repertoires with fewer than 30,000 or more than 120,000 public chains, plus five repertoires with anomalous nucleotide sharing, were excluded from co-occurrence clustering. TCRdb holds this immuneACCESS table with in-frame rearrangements only. Some clones are missing; in checked studies, unresolved V genes explain under half, and the rest has no known cause. Clonal size and the V and J genes are those of that table, whereas D and trimming came from the DNA. In all, the sample holds about 130,000 clones, and around 79% of those were seen once. 6.5% to 7% of the sample comes from the top ten.

Remarks on this clone: Its antigen is currently not known. Base quality data are lacking; no much larger clone is found one base away.

V sheds 1 base and J sheds 5 bases, leaving 9 bases between their ends. Based on the germline V gene, the CDR1 and CDR2 sequences are SGHVS and FQNEAQ. The CDR3, cysteine through phenylalanine, is 14 amino acids long. The read is trimmed to its CDR3 DNA, 42 bases read in frame from base 1. The cohort comprised under 700 healthy bone marrow donors. Cohort members were all nominally healthy when sampled, although unrecorded immune exposures were likely present. The donor tested CMV seropositive and was one of the 289 seropositive cohort members. A peripheral blood sample was collected from each donor, and TCR beta sequencing was performed on peripheral blood mononuclear cells. Genomic DNA was extracted from the blood cell samples with the Qiagen DNeasy Blood Extraction Kit. Beyond this particular receptor, the publication reports: Specific HLA alleles were associated with over 15,000 TCR beta sequences at a false discovery rate of 0.05 in a later analysis. Some IMGT-functional V segments, including TRBV6-2 and TRBV6-3, could not be told apart with the 87-base-pair reads, so those segments were excluded. A total of fewer than 200 TCR beta chains were listed by the study as associated with cytomegalovirus. The only immune exposure information available for the cohort was CMV serostatus. When HLA alleles, especially DR and DQ, strongly co-occurred, attributing TCR associations to individual alleles was difficult. A cluster of highly shared sequence variants was judged likely to represent a technical artifact of the sequencing pipeline. According to a later analysis, TCR association rates differed among HLA loci, with DRB1 alleles showing the most associated TCRs and HLA-C alleles showing the fewest. A later analysis reported that several top co-occurrence clusters appeared linked to parvovirus B19, influenza, CMV and Epstein-Barr virus. The authors suggested that the approach could potentially be generalized to other disease states and immunological phenotypes. According to a later analysis, most CMV-associated TCR beta chains appeared to be HLA-restricted, and the HLA associations seemed to be driven largely by CMV exposure. In a later genetic analysis, a missense DCLRE1C variant was associated with V-gene and J-gene trimming of TCR beta chains, and the association was replicated in an independent cohort. The earlier analysis of approximately 560 of the donors excluded fewer than 20 rarely observed V segments, including chromosome 9 orphons, because counts were too low. A further reported finding was that TCR beta sequences accurately predicted the HLA-A and HLA-B alleles for most subjects in the first cohort. The cohort was sequenced for TCR beta chains only, and without alpha or paired-chain data the features that could be detected were limited. Most TCR sequences were seen in very few donors, while some public TCRs were found in many individuals. A later genetic analysis reported fewer N-insertions in productive TCRs among donors in an Asian-associated ancestry cluster than the approximately 670-donor mean. Because HLA typing was missing for some donors at each locus, association tests included only the typed subset. A few of the identified cytomegalovirus-associated TCR beta chains were confirmed in vitro to be specific for cytomegalovirus antigens. In an earlier analysis of about 600 of the donors, most TCR beta V segments appeared in productive rearrangements about 87% or about 30% of the time, broadly matching IMGT annotations. The classifier was reported to diagnose cytomegalovirus status with high specificity and sensitivity in both the original cohort and the validation cohort. Correlated functional status among segregating V segments might be attributable to linkage disequilibrium, but an unknown experimental factor could not be ruled out. Roughly uniform sequencing depth across donors was assumed in presence/absence analyses, although this assumption may not hold. Compared with equally common non-associated chains, HLA-associated TCR beta chains in a later analysis were more clonally expanded and had lower generation probabilities.

Source material: PBMCs. The sequence was obtained from a middle-aged man in good health and CMV-seropositive. This chain joins TRBV7-8 to TRBJ1-5; no D gene is confidently identified. Here the CDR3 is given as CASSLDSTHQPQHF. The nucleotide sequence reads TGTGCCAGCAGCTTAGACAGTACCCATCAGCCCCAGCATTTT.